Following are 17 T cell receptor beta chains from one sample sequenced in a study of blood T cells in healthy people across ages. Sample-barcoded 5' priming and a J-beta primer mix drove a second PCR of roughly 7 to 11 cycles. TCRdb passed the 5' RACE reads through MiXCR, listing each CDR3 protein once. Of just under 550,000 distinct CDR3 sequences in the sample, under 30% were seen once. Separately, the same data were catalogued under a study of T cells of mothers and their children.

The specimen was blood. These receptors were taken from a boy aged 5-17 years in good health.

The CDR3 coding sequence is TGTGCCAGCAGCCCCGCTTTCTTT. Translated: CASSPAFF. The V gene is TRBV27, the J gene TRBJ1-1; D gene unclear. Germline CDR1 reads MNHEY; CDR2 reads SMNVEV (reference sequence). The CDR3 is made up of 8 amino acids. V was shortened by 6 bases and J by 11 bases, with 4 bases between the two germline ends.

The chain joins TRBV7-8 to TRBJ1-5; possibly TRBD1 for D (6 bases). This CDR3 is 13 amino acids long. Between the trimmed V and J ends, which lost 3 bases and 7 bases, there was a span of 10 bases. The germline gives CDR1 SGHVS, CDR2 FQNEAQ. CDR3 in amino acids: CASSLPGQQPQHF. DNA for the CDR3: TGTGCCAGCAGCTTGCCTGGACAGCAGCCCCAGCATTTT. Combining the CDR3 with reference TRBV7-8 and TRBJ1-5 gives the whole variable domain GAGVSQSPRYKVAKRGQDVALRCDPISGHVSLFWYQQALGQGPEFLTYFQNEAQLDKSGLPSDRFFAERPEGSVSTLKIQRTQQEDSAVYLCASSLPGQQPQHFGDGTRLSIL.

This clonotype was counted a few times. V is TRBV20-1 and J is TRBJ2-3; 9 nucleotides align to TRBD2. V shed 0 bases and J 1 base; nucleotides not matched to a gene: 8. CDR3 size: 17 residues. Per the germline V gene, CDR1 is DFQATT and CDR2 is SNEGSKA (reference sequence). CDR3 sequence: CSARDRAGTSRTDTQYF. The DNA of the CDR3 is TGCAGTGCTAGAGATCGGGCCGGGACTAGCCGCACAGATACGCAGTATTTT.

This clonotype was counted only a few times. V is TRBV7-8 and J is TRBJ2-1; 12 positions agree with TRBD2. With 2 bases clipped from V and 8 bases from J, the junction kept 7 bases outside the gene matches. Germline V lookup: CDR1 SGHVS, CDR2 FQNEAQ. This CDR3 has 16 residues. Here the CDR3 reads CASSLRLAGGQDEQFF. As DNA, the CDR3 is TGTGCCAGCAGCTTACGGCTAGCGGGGGGGCAGGATGAGCAGTTCTTC.

This clonotype was seen more than once but under ten times. The V gene is TRBV6-5, the J gene TRBJ2-5; D might be TRBD2 (5 bases). The CDR3 consists of 13 residues. V shed 0 bases and J shed 11 bases, with 13 bases lying between them. Germline CDR1 and CDR2: MNHEY and SVGAGI. The CDR3 sequence is CASSYSYPREQYF. The CDR3 nucleotides read TGTGCCAGCAGTTACTCGTATCCGAGGGAGCAGTACTTC.

The chain employs TRBV4-3 and TRBJ2-7, with 7 bases matching TRBD2. Germline loops: CDR1 LGHNA, CDR2 YSLEER. CDR3 length equals 13 residues. The V segment lost 4 bases and the J segment 4 bases; nucleotides outside the gene matches: 4. CDR3 sequence: CASSLWRGYEQYF. DNA for the CDR3: TGCGCCAGCAGCCTATGGCGGGGGTACGAGCAGTACTTC.

The rearrangement joins TRBV29-1 to TRBJ2-1, with no clear D. Trimming removed 3 bases at V and 6 bases at J, with 15 bases between. Germline lookup yields CDR1 SQVTM and CDR2 ANQGSEA. This CDR3 contains 14 residues. The DNA for the CDR3 is TGCAGCGTTGACGTGTGGGTTACGGGCAATGAGCAGTTCTTC. Protein sequence: CSVDVWVTGNEQFF.

This clonotype occurred a few times. This sequence joins TRBV20-1 and TRBJ2-4; 10 bases agree with TRBD1. V was pared by 3 bases and J by 6 bases, with 8 bases of the junction left unmatched. The CDR3 totals 15 residues. Germline CDR1 and CDR2: DFQATT and SNEGSKA (reference sequence). The CDR3 region has the DNA TGCAGTGCTAGGGAACGGGACAGGGGTTTAAACATTCAGTACTTC. It yields the protein CSARERDRGLNIQYF.

The rearrangement joins TRBV3-1 to TRBJ2-7; perhaps TRBD2 as D (5 bases). Looked up from germline, CDR1 is LGHDT and CDR2 is YNNKEL (reference sequence). Trimming took 0 bases from V and 6 from J, leaving 12 bases between them. CDR3 length: 14 amino acids. For the CDR3, the DNA is TGTGCCAGCAGCCAAGATCCTAGCATCTCCGAGCAGTACTTC. Its protein product is CASSQDPSISEQYF.

This clonotype was observed a handful of times. The V gene is TRBV4-3, the J gene TRBJ2-5, with D uncertain. V dropped 0 bases and J dropped 5 bases, with 13 bases sitting between them. The V gene's germline CDR1 is LGHNA and CDR2 YSLEER. CDR3 length equals 15 residues. The CDR3 nucleotides are TGCGCCAGCAGCCAAGATTTTTCCGGTAGTGAGACCCAGTACTTC. Its protein product is CASSQDFSGSETQYF.

This rearrangement joins TRBV27 to TRBJ1-2, with 7 bases identical to TRBD1. The germline gives CDR1 MNHEY, CDR2 SMNVEV (reference sequence). J lost 0 bases, V lost 1 base, and 5 bases had no gene match. This CDR3 contains 16 residues. CDR3 coding DNA: TGTGCCAGCAGTTTATATTCAGGGGGTGCTAACTATGGCTACACCTTC. Amino acids: CASSLYSGGANYGYTF.

The V call is TRBV2, the J call TRBJ2-3; D is possibly TRBD2 (6 bases). CDR3 length: 15 amino acids. Trimming cost V 6 bases and J 0 bases, with 13 bases left between them. Germline CDR1 reads SNHLY; CDR2 reads FYNNEI. For the CDR3, the DNA is TGTGCCAGCAGCACGGAGGGAACTAGCACAGATACGCAGTATTTT. Translated, it gives CASSTEGTSTDTQYF.

A note on this clonotype: At one boundary the junction diverges from the germline segment, which might be a read error. The chain recombines TRBV27 with TRBJ2-1; tentative D call: TRBD2 (6 bases). This CDR3 region has 13 residues. Germline V gives CDR1 MNHEY, CDR2 SMNVEV (reference sequence). The CDR3 protein is CASSFGRSNAQFF. CDR3 nucleotide sequence: TGTGCCAGCAGTTTTGGGAGGAGCAATGCGCAGTTCTTC.

The J gene is TRBJ2-1, the V gene TRBV6-4; 14 bases match TRBD2. The V segment lost 6 bases and the J segment 10 bases; nucleotides outside the gene matches: 11. The length of the CDR3 is 16 residues. Looked up from germline, CDR1 is MRHNA and CDR2 is SNTAGT. CDR3 nucleotide sequence: TGTGCCAGCAGCGTTAGGGGACTAGCGGGAGAGGGGGAGCAGTTCTTC. This sequence encodes CASSVRGLAGEGEQFF.

V is TRBV6-5 and J is TRBJ2-5, with 8 bases that match TRBD2. The V and J ends lost 0 bases and 6 bases, in that order; junction bases with no gene match: 9. This CDR3 contains 16 residues. Germline loops: CDR1 MNHEY, CDR2 SVGAGI. The CDR3 loop is CASSYSPRGGLKTQYF. The CDR3 nucleotides are TGTGCCAGCAGTTACTCCCCCCGGGGGGGACTAAAGACCCAGTACTTC.

The chain joins TRBV4-3 to TRBJ1-2, with a weak D call TRBD1 (5 bases). V lost 1 base, J lost 8 bases, and 20 bases lay in between. The V gene's germline CDR1 is LGHNA and CDR2 YSLEER. The CDR3 runs 16 residues. Here the CDR3 DNA reads TGCGCCAGCAGCCAAGCTGGGATAGGGGAAAGAGACGGCTACACCTTC. Translating it yields CASSQAGIGERDGYTF.

V gene TRBV20-1 combines with J gene TRBJ2-5, with 7 bases fitting TRBD1. This CDR3 is built from 13 residues. The V gene's germline CDR1 is DFQATT and CDR2 SNEGSKA (reference sequence). The ends lost 5 bases at V and 11 bases at J; junction bases unmatched: 14. The CDR3, as DNA: TGCAGTGCTGGAAAGACAGGGAACTACGAACAGTACTTC. Protein product: CSAGKTGNYEQYF.